Listed below are T cell receptor beta chains from one sample, sequenced in a study of blood T cells in healthy people across ages. TCRdb itself ran the 5' RACE reads through MiXCR, one entry per CDR3 protein. The table records around 800,000 distinct CDR3 sequences, about 55% of them present only once. The sample was blood. These receptors were taken from a man at least 80 years old in good health. Each CDR3 is given with its conserved first and last residue. Fields, in order: J gene, clone size, V gene, D gene, CDR3 DNA, CDR3 protein. The D gene is left open where the match is weak. Clone sizes are given selectively: once, few, many, or a class where the clone is expanded.

TRBJ2-7 | NA | TRBV28 | NA | TGTGCCAGCAGTTTCGCCCAGGCCTCCTACGAGCAGTACTTC | CASSFAQASYEQYF
TRBJ2-1 | NA | TRBV7-9 | NA | TGTGCCAGCAGCTCCTGGGAAGGTAGAGACAATGAGCAGTTCTTC | CASSSWEGRDNEQFF
TRBJ2-1 | NA | TRBV7-9 | TRBD1 | TGTGCCAGCAGCTCGTTCAGGGGGCGAAGTAATGAGCAGTTCTTC | CASSSFRGRSNEQFF
TRBJ2-3 | NA | TRBV6-1 | TRBD1 | TGTGCCAGCAGTGCGGGACAGGGGGCATACCGAAGGGGGTATTTT | CASSAGQGAYRRGYF
TRBJ2-7 | NA | TRBV3-1 | NA | TGTGCCAGCAGCCAGCGTAGGGACTCCTACAATGAGCAGTACTTC | CASSQRRDSYNEQYF
TRBJ2-3 | few | TRBV7-2 | TRBD2 | TGTGCCAGCAGCCCAAAGAGCGGGACGATTCGCGATACGCAGTATTTT | CASSPKSGTIRDTQYF
TRBJ2-1 | few | TRBV27 | NA | TGTGCCAGCAGTCCGTCTATTAATGAGCAGTTCTTC | CASSPSINEQFF
TRBJ2-5 | NA | TRBV10-3 | TRBD2 | TGTGCCATCTTAGGGTCCGGGACTAGGAAGTACTTC | CAILGSGTRKYF
TRBJ1-1 | NA | TRBV29-1 | NA | TGCAGCGTTGAGTCTCCGAAAAGGGGCCCAACTGAAGCTTTCTTT | CSVESPKRGPTEAFF
TRBJ1-2 | few | TRBV2 | NA | TGTGCCAGCAGTGAAACGGGTAGGGGGGGCGATGGCTACACCTTC | CASSETGRGGDGYTF
TRBJ2-1 | NA | TRBV15 | NA | TGTGCCACCAGCAGTCCCAAACTCGGAGCGGACTACAATGAGCAGTTCTTC | CATSSPKLGADYNEQFF
TRBJ1-1 | NA | TRBV20-1 | NA | TGCAGTGCAACCCGGGGAGGCACGAACACTGAAGCTTTCTTT | CSATRGGTNTEAFF
TRBJ1-1 | NA | TRBV7-9 | TRBD1 | TGTGCCAGCAGCCCTTGGACAGGGTCGAACACTGAAGCTTTCTTT | CASSPWTGSNTEAFF
TRBJ2-7 | few | TRBV29-1 | NA | TGCAGCCGGCCTGGATGGAGAGTTGCGTTGGCCGAGCAGTACTTC | CSRPGWRVALAEQYF
TRBJ2-7 | NA | TRBV10-3 | NA | TGTGCCATCAGTGAGCGGGACACCCCCTCCTACGAGCAGTACTTC | CAISERDTPSYEQYF
TRBJ2-3 | NA | TRBV3-1 | NA | TGTGCCAGCAGCCGGTGGGACTCAGATACGCAGTATTTT | CASSRWDSDTQYF
TRBJ2-1 | NA | TRBV2 | TRBD2 | TGTGCCAGCAGCGCGAGGGCTAGCGGGTACAATGAGCAGTTCTTC | CASSARASGYNEQFF
TRBJ2-5 | NA | TRBV5-1 | TRBD2 | TGCGCCAGCAGCTTGGGAACTAGCGGGAGTGTAGAGACCCAGTACTTC | CASSLGTSGSVETQYF
TRBJ1-2 | few | TRBV20-1 | NA | TGCAGTGCTGACCGGGACAACATCTTGGGCTACACCTTC | CSADRDNILGYTF
TRBJ2-7 | few | TRBV12-3/TRBV12-4 | TRBD1 | TGTGCCAGCAGGTCCGGGACAGGGGGGGATTGGACCTACGAGCAGTACTTC | CASRSGTGGDWTYEQYF
TRBJ2-7 | NA | TRBV4-2 | TRBD2 | TGTGCCAGCAGCCAAGAATATAGGCTAGCGGGAGCATCAGAGCAGTACTTC | CASSQEYRLAGASEQYF
TRBJ2-3 | NA | TRBV25-1 | TRBD2 | TGTGCCAGGGCCGGGACTAGCTACAGATACGCGTATTTT | CARAGTSYRYAYF
TRBJ2-7 | few | TRBV5-1 | TRBD2 | TGCGCCAGCCGAGACGGGAGCGGGGGCTCGGGCGAGCAGTACTTC | CASRDGSGGSGEQYF
TRBJ2-5 | NA | TRBV18 | NA | TGTGCCAGCTCACCAACAAGGCAAGAGACCCAGTACTTC | CASSPTRQETQYF
TRBJ2-3 | NA | TRBV5-4 | TRBD1 | TGTGCCAGCAGCTCGGCCCGGGACAGGGACCACAGATACGCGTATTTT | CASSSARDRDHRYAYF
TRBJ2-1 | once | TRBV25-1 | NA | TGTGCCACCCAAGAGGAGGGGCGCTATAATGAGCAGTTCTTC | CATQEEGRYNEQFF
TRBJ2-7 | NA | TRBV7-3 | TRBD2 | TGTGCCAGCAGCACAAATAGCGGGAGCTCCTACGAGCAGTACTTC | CASSTNSGSSYEQYF
TRBJ1-2 | few | TRBV11-2 | TRBD1 | TGTGCCAGCAGCCGTCTGGGGACAGGCACTGGCTATGGCTACACCTTC | CASSRLGTGTGYGYTF
TRBJ2-1 | NA | TRBV5-1 | NA | TGCGCCAGCAGCGTAGCGCCCAGCTCCTACAATGAGCAGTTCTTC | CASSVAPSSYNEQFF
TRBJ2-7 | NA | TRBV7-3 | NA | TGTGCCAGCAGCTTAACGCCAGGGTCCTACGAGCAGTACTTC | CASSLTPGSYEQYF
TRBJ2-1 | NA | TRBV2 | TRBD2 | TGTGCCAGCAGTGAACGGGACTACGGAAATGAGCAGTTCTTC | CASSERDYGNEQFF
TRBJ1-1 | NA | TRBV30 | NA | TGTGCCTGGAGTTCCCCGGTGGCTTTCTTT | CAWSSPVAFF
TRBJ2-3 | many | TRBV7-2 | NA | TGTGCCAGCAGCCCCCGTCGCACAGATACGCAGTATTTT | CASSPRRTDTQYF
TRBJ1-1 | once | TRBV6-6 | NA | TGTGCCAGCAGTTACTCAGACAGCTTTGAAGCTTTCTTT | CASSYSDSFEAFF
TRBJ2-7 | few | TRBV28 | TRBD1 | TGTGCCAGCAGCACCCTCTGGACAGGGCACTCCTACGAGCAGTACTTC | CASSTLWTGHSYEQYF
TRBJ2-7 | once | TRBV6-6 | TRBD2 | TGTGCCAGCAGTTACGATAGGGGACTAGCGGAAATCTACGAGCAGTACTTC | CASSYDRGLAEIYEQYF
TRBJ2-1 | NA | TRBV20-1 | TRBD2 | TGCAGTGCTAGAGTCCGTCTAGCGGGAGGCTACAATGAGCAGTTCTTC | CSARVRLAGGYNEQFF
TRBJ1-1 | few | TRBV29-1 | NA | TGCAGCGTTGAAGAGGGGGTGAACACTGAAGCTTTCTTT | CSVEEGVNTEAFF
TRBJ2-3 | NA | TRBV29-1 | TRBD2 | TGCAGCGTTCTTCTTCGACTAGCGGGAGGCAATACGCAGTATTTT | CSVLLRLAGGNTQYF
TRBJ2-5 | NA | TRBV19 | TRBD1 | TGTGCCAGTAGTAGAGCTGGACAGGGCGGGGAGACCCAGTACTTC | CASSRAGQGGETQYF
TRBJ1-4 | NA | TRBV7-2 | NA | TGTGCCAGCAGCCGACCGACAGCAACTAATGAAAAACTGTTTTTT | CASSRPTATNEKLFF
TRBJ2-1 | few | TRBV5-1 | NA | TGCGCCAGCAGCTTGGCCCAGCCCTCCTACAATGAGCAGTTCTTC | CASSLAQPSYNEQFF
TRBJ2-7 | NA | TRBV12-3/TRBV12-4 | TRBD2 | TGTGCCAGCAGTCCCCTAGCGGGAGCGATGTACGAGCAGTACTTC | CASSPLAGAMYEQYF
TRBJ2-7 | few | TRBV27 | NA | TGTGCCAGCAGTTTTAGCCCCGGCGTGGGAGCCGAGCAGTACTTC | CASSFSPGVGAEQYF
TRBJ2-5 | once | TRBV6-5 | NA | TGTGCCAGCCTGGGACCCCAAGAGACCCAGTACTTC | CASLGPQETQYF
TRBJ1-2 | NA | TRBV20-1 | TRBD1 | TGCAGTGCTAAGAACAGGGGTCGTGGCTACACCTTC | CSAKNRGRGYTF
TRBJ2-4 | NA | TRBV12-3/TRBV12-4 | NA | TGTGCCAGCAGGTACCAGGGTTTTGGAGGAGAGGCCCAGTACTTC | CASRYQGFGGEAQYF
TRBJ2-3 | few | TRBV9 | TRBD2 | TGTGCCAGCAGCGTGGGGACTAGCCTCTCGGGCACAGATACGCAGTATTTT | CASSVGTSLSGTDTQYF
TRBJ2-4 | NA | TRBV5-1 | NA | TGCGCCAGCAGCTTGCCAGGGCAGGGCATTCAGTACTTC | CASSLPGQGIQYF
TRBJ2-3 | many | TRBV2 | TRBD1 | TGTGCCAGCAGTGAAGGGGACAGATACGCGTATTTT | CASSEGDRYAYF
TRBJ2-7 | NA | TRBV7-2 | NA | TGTGCCAGCAGCTTGCTAGCCGGAGAATCCTACAATGAGCAGTACTTC | CASSLLAGESYNEQYF
TRBJ1-1 | NA | TRBV21-1 | NA | TGTGCCAGCAGCATTACCCGGATGAGGCATGACACTGAAGCTTTCTTT | CASSITRMRHDTEAFF
TRBJ2-7 | few | TRBV28 | TRBD1 | TGTGCCAGCAGTTCTCCAGGGGGCAAATACGAGCAGTACTTC | CASSSPGGKYEQYF
TRBJ2-1 | NA | TRBV27 | NA | TGTGCCAGCAAGAGCTCCTACAATGAGCAGTTCTTC | CASKSSYNEQFF
TRBJ2-5 | NA | TRBV4-1 | TRBD1 | TGCGCCAGCAGCCAAGTTAGGGGCCGGGACAGTGAAGAGACCCAGTACTTC | CASSQVRGRDSEETQYF